The 19 T cell receptor beta chains below all came from one sample that was sequenced in a study of T-cell memory formation after mild COVID-19. A single record per CDR3 protein comes from TCRdb applying MiXCR to the 5' RACE reads. The sample holds a few hundred thousand distinct CDR3 sequences, more than 25% seen once. Sequenced: PBMCs or a T cell subset sorted from them (not recorded which). The receptor set was obtained from an adult woman who had mild COVID-19 (a few samples of this study predate the infection). Cell type and time point are not known.

In DNA, the CDR3 is TGTGCCAGCAGTTACGATGGTGGCACCGGGGAGCTGTTTTTT. It translates to CASSYDGGTGELFF. The V call is TRBV6-2 or TRBV6-3, the J call TRBJ2-2, with unresolved D. This CDR3 is 14 amino acids long. Germline lookup yields CDR1 MNHEY and CDR2 SVGEGT. V lost 2 bases, J lost 4 bases, and 8 bases lay in between.

This clonotype was observed a handful of times. The gene calls are TRBV27 and TRBJ1-1; tentatively, D is TRBD1 (5 bases). Trimming stripped 5 bases from V and 4 bases from J, with 20 bases between. The germline V gene has CDR1 MNHEY and CDR2 SMNVEV (reference sequence). The CDR3 runs 16 residues. CDR3 bases: TGTGCCAGCAGTCCCACAAAAGGGGCGAGGGGCACTGAAGCTTTCTTT. Amino acids: CASSPTKGARGTEAFF.

This clonotype was observed a few times. The chain uses TRBV7-3 and TRBJ2-1; perhaps TRBD1 as D (5 bases). The length of the CDR3 is 17 residues. CDR1 and CDR2 (germline): SGHTA, FQGTGA. Deletions cut 5 bases from V and 0 bases from J, with 17 bases between. The CDR3 spells CASSKAAVGPSYNEQFF. The CDR3 DNA sequence: TGTGCCAGCAGCAAGGCGGCAGTGGGGCCCTCCTACAATGAGCAGTTCTTC. Drawing the rest from reference TRBV7-3 and TRBJ2-1, the complete variable domain is GAGVSQTPSNKVTEKGKYVELRCDPISGHTALYWYRQSLGQGPEFLIYFQGTGAADDSGLPNDRFFAVRPEGSVSTLKIQRTERGDSAVYLCASSKAAVGPSYNEQFFGPGTRLTVL.

The V gene is TRBV5-1, the J gene TRBJ1-1; a possible D gene is TRBD1 (6 bases). Trimming left V 4 bases short and J 4 bases short, with 14 bases between. Germline lookup yields CDR1 SGHRS and CDR2 YFSETQ. The CDR3 is made up of 14 amino acids. In DNA, the CDR3 is TGCGCCAGCAGCCTAAGACAGGAGAGCACTGAAGCTTTCTTT. Translation gives CASSLRQESTEAFF.

The rearrangement joins TRBV12-3 or TRBV12-4 to TRBJ2-7; D is uncertain. V lost 6 bases and J lost 2, with 14 bases in between. This CDR3 has 14 residues. This CDR3 reads CASSPHPITYEQYF. CDR3 coding DNA: TGTGCCAGCAGCCCTCACCCGATTACCTACGAGCAGTACTTC.

This sequence joins TRBV7-9 and TRBJ1-4; 8 bases align to TRBD1. Trimming at V came to 5 bases and at J to 8 bases, leaving 7 bases not matched to a gene. This CDR3 contains 14 residues. Germline-derived CDR1 and CDR2 are SEHNR and FQNEAQ (reference sequence). CDR3 sequence: CASSRGQDREKLFF. The CDR3 nucleotides are TGTGCCAGCAGCCGGGGACAGGATCGGGAAAAACTGTTTTTT.

This clonotype was picked up a small number of times. The chain couples TRBV11-2 to TRBJ2-7; no clear D. This CDR3 region has 16 residues. Germline loops: CDR1 SGHAT, CDR2 FQNNGV. Trimming took off 4 bases at V and 1 base at J, with 17 bases between the two ends. For the CDR3, the DNA is TGTGCCAGCAGCTACCAAGGTATAGGCCAATCCTACGAGCAGTACTTC. Its translation is CASSYQGIGQSYEQYF.

In this sample, this clonotype turned up a few times. This chain uses TRBV6-5 with TRBJ1-1; D gene unclear. The V gene's germline CDR1 is MNHEY and CDR2 SVGAGI. CDR3 length equals 14 residues. V was clipped by 2 bases and J by 5 bases, with 12 bases between them. CDR3 sequence: CASSYGSLRTEAFF. The CDR3 DNA follows: TGTGCCAGCAGTTACGGTTCCCTCAGGACTGAAGCTTTCTTT.

The chain has TRBV18 and TRBJ2-7; D unclear. Between the trimmed V and J ends, which lost 3 bases and 3 bases, there was a span of 6 bases. Germline V gives CDR1 KGHSH, CDR2 LQKENI. The CDR3 sequence is 12 residues long. The CDR3 nucleotides read TGTGCCAGCTCACCCGGCGTCTACGAGCAGTACTTC. It yields the protein CASSPGVYEQYF.

The chain recombines TRBV10-3 with TRBJ2-3; D perhaps matches TRBD2 (5 bases). The germline gives CDR1 ENHRY, CDR2 SYGVKD. This CDR3 has 13 amino acids. V dropped 10 bases and J dropped 0 bases, with 11 bases sitting between them. The CDR3 protein is CATGVLSTDTQYF. DNA for the CDR3: TGTGCCACCGGGGTACTTAGCACAGATACGCAGTATTTT.

This clonotype has a handful of counts. The chain couples TRBV29-1 to TRBJ2-7; D gene uncertain. In germline, CDR1 is SQVTM, CDR2 ANQGSEA. The CDR3 sequence is 11 residues long. V lost 6 bases, J lost 2 bases, and 8 bases lay in between. CDR3 coding DNA: TGCAGCGTCCTGCTAGCCTACGAGCAGTACTTC. Protein: CSVLLAYEQYF.

This clonotype was observed a few times. The chain has TRBV5-4 and TRBJ1-1; a possible D gene is TRBD1 (6 bases). V lost 3 bases and J lost 1, with 31 bases in between. Germline-derived CDR1 and CDR2 are SGHNT and YYREEE (reference sequence). The CDR3 spans 21 residues. The CDR3 is CASSSLYSWVPETGTNTEAFF. The CDR3 nucleotides are TGTGCCAGCAGCTCTCTCTATAGTTGGGTACCCGAGACAGGCACGAACACTGAAGCTTTCTTT.

The chain combines TRBV12-5 with TRBJ2-3; no clear D gene. The V gene's germline CDR1 is LGHNT and CDR2 FRNRAP. This CDR3 comprises 13 residues. V was trimmed by 0 bases and J by 3 bases, leaving 4 bases between them. CDR3 nucleotides: TGTGCTAGTGGTTTGGTCTTGACAGATACGCAGTATTTT. Translated: CASGLVLTDTQYF.

The chain carries TRBV29-1 and TRBJ2-2, with D unclear. V was pared by 0 bases and J by 1 base, with 0 bases between. The CDR3 contains 12 residues. CDR1 and CDR2 from the germline V gene are SQVTM and ANQGSEA. The CDR3 coding sequence is TGCAGCGTTGAAGAGAACACCGGGGAGCTGTTTTTT. It specifies CSVEENTGELFF.

The DNA of the CDR3 is TGTGCCAGCAGCTTAGTCCGAGCGGCAAGCTCCTACAATGAGCAGTTCTTC. Translating gives CASSLVRAASSYNEQFF. V and J are TRBV11-2 and TRBJ2-1; weak D call: TRBD2 (5 bases). CDR1 and CDR2 (germline): SGHAT, FQNNGV. This CDR3 comprises 17 residues. V dropped 1 base and J dropped 0 bases, with 13 bases sitting between them.

This clonotype has a handful of counts. V and J are TRBV4-2 and TRBJ2-7, with 9 positions matching TRBD1. CDR1 is LGHNA, CDR2 YNFKEQ, per germline. The CDR3 is made up of 15 amino acids. V trimming: 0 bases; J trimming: 3 bases; junction bases outside the gene matches: 3. The CDR3 sequence is CASSQDTGQGYEQYF. CDR3 sequence (DNA): TGTGCCAGCAGCCAAGATACGGGACAGGGCTACGAGCAGTACTTC.

This rearrangement joins TRBV7-6 to TRBJ2-1, with D possibly matching TRBD2 (6 bases). CDR1 and CDR2 from the germline V gene are SGHVS and FNYEAQ. The CDR3 is made up of 13 amino acids. Trimming shortened V by 5 bases and J by 6 bases, and 11 bases separated the two germline ends. The CDR3 here is CASSPRTTNEQFF. CDR3 sequence (DNA): TGTGCCAGCAGCCCTAGGACTACCAATGAGCAGTTCTTC.

This clonotype has more than one count but fewer than ten. The chain uses TRBV5-6 and TRBJ1-2, with TRBD1 as a possible D gene (5 bases). The CDR3 loop spans 12 amino acids. Germline loops: CDR1 SGHDT, CDR2 YYEEEE. Between the trimmed V and J ends, which lost 2 bases and 8 bases, there was a span of 10 bases. The CDR3: CASSFGGGGYTF. In nucleotides, the CDR3 is TGTGCCAGCAGCTTTGGGGGAGGCGGCTACACCTTC.

This chain's CDR3 is CASSNSLRDTLREQYF. The CDR3 DNA reads as TGTGCCAGTAGCAATAGCCTCCGGGACACCTTACGGGAGCAGTACTTC. This sequence joins TRBV19 and TRBJ2-7; a weak D match, TRBD1 (6 bases). Germline CDR1 is LNHDA and CDR2 is SQIVND (reference sequence). This CDR3 is built from 16 residues. V was cut by 6 bases and J by 7 bases, with 25 bases left in between.